This T cell receptor (beta chain) comes out of a study of cytomegalovirus exposure and HLA in healthy donors listed by TCRdb under 2017. Background on the whole study: An earlier analysis of some 600 of the donors reported about 260 Gb of sequence data and 117 million unique TCR beta sequences obtained from some 170 million T cells. The study aimed to test whether cataloging public T cell receptors could reveal signatures of past pathogen exposure. High-throughput TCR immunosequencing, statistical association of individual TCRs with disease status, and machine learning were combined to predict cytomegalovirus infection status. To study patterns of TCR occurrence, a later analysis re-analyzed previously published TCR beta repertoires from around 670 donors and added high-resolution HLA genotyping. Roughly 5 DR-DQ haplotypes were handled as single units for association and clustering, since linkage in the cohort was strong. An early release that covered 500 to 800 HLA-typed donors contained approximately 300 gigabases of sequencing data and about 84 million unique TCR sequences. Class I and class II HLA loci were covered by the typing at four-digit resolution. Among the approximately 420 genotyped donors, approximately 81% belonged to the genetic ancestry cluster associated with self-reported Caucasian donors. An earlier analysis of approximately 630 of the donors applied high-throughput TCR beta sequencing to assess whether each TCR beta V gene segment acted as functional or pseudogenic. Typing coverage differed by locus: A, B, C, DRB1 and DQB1 were typed in about 629-640 donors, DQA1 in approximately 520, DPA1 in nearly 610, and DPB1 in 450 to 490. Donor age, sex, ethnicity and CMV serostatus were compiled together with the repertoire data. The later analysis used no new phenotypic data to find candidate immune exposures, relying instead on TCR beta sequences and their occurrence across donors. Among a few hundred genotyped donors of the cohort, an average of around 240,000 unique TCR beta nucleotide sequences were sequenced per donor, roughly 18% of them non-productive. In addition to the first cohort of around 670 subjects, a separate validation cohort of 120 different subjects was used. Genome-wide SNP genotypes for about 55% of the roughly 670 donors were used in a later genetic analysis, which treated that subset as a discovery cohort. The study used immunosequencing to profile the T cell repertoires of 670 or so subjects and linked those repertoires to cytomegalovirus serostatus. Every discovery cohort repertoire had been produced on one sequencing platform. Paper-wide results and their limitations: A later genetic analysis reported fewer N-insertions in productive TCRs among donors in an Asian-associated ancestry cluster than the roughly 720-donor mean. Linkage disequilibrium might explain the correlated functional status among segregating V segments, but an unknown experimental factor could not be excluded. Sequencing depth was assumed to be roughly uniform across donors in the presence/absence analyses, though that assumption may not hold. In a later analysis, TCR association rates were found to vary across HLA loci, with the most associated TCRs seen for DRB1 alleles and the fewest for HLA-C alleles. While some public TCRs were present in many individuals, most TCR sequences turned up only very rarely across donors. When HLA alleles, especially DR and DQ, strongly co-occurred, TCR associations were difficult to assign to individual alleles. Only TCR beta chains were sequenced in this cohort, and the absence of alpha or paired-chain data limited detectable features. Compared with equally common non-associated chains, HLA-associated TCR beta chains in a later analysis were more clonally expanded and had lower generation probabilities. According to a later analysis, most CMV-associated TCR beta chains appeared to be HLA-restricted, and the HLA associations seemed to be driven largely by CMV exposure. The authors suggested that the approach could potentially be generalized to other disease states and immunological phenotypes. Some IMGT-functional V segments, including TRBV6-2 and TRBV6-3, could not be distinguished by the 87-base-pair reads and were therefore excluded. A few of the identified cytomegalovirus-associated TCR beta chains were confirmed in vitro to be specific for cytomegalovirus antigens. Because some donors lacked HLA typing at each locus, the association tests relied only on the typed subset. A later genetic analysis associated a missense DCLRE1C variant with V-gene and J-gene trimming of TCR beta chains, and an independent cohort replicated the association. The earlier analysis of approximately 540 of the donors excluded some 15 rarely observed V segments, including chromosome 9 orphons, because counts were too low. The sequencing pipeline was judged likely to have produced a cluster of highly shared sequence variants as a technical artifact. For the cohort, immune exposure information was limited to CMV serostatus. In a later analysis, about 16,000 TCR beta sequences were associated with specific HLA alleles at a false discovery rate of 0.05. A later analysis reported that several top co-occurrence clusters appeared linked to parvovirus B19, influenza, CMV and Epstein-Barr virus. The study listed 150 to 200 TCR beta chains as associated with cytomegalovirus. A further reported finding was that TCR beta sequences accurately predicted the HLA-A and HLA-B alleles for most subjects in the first cohort. In an earlier analysis of 587 of the donors, most TCR beta V segments appeared in productive rearrangements about 87% or about 30% of the time, broadly matching IMGT annotations. The classifier was reported to diagnose cytomegalovirus status with high specificity and sensitivity in both the original and validation cohorts.

Library construction relied on the immunoSEQ multiplex PCR assay. For the multiplex PCR, a mixture combining 60 forward primers for TCR Vbeta segments and 13 reverse primers for TCR Jbeta segments was used. The CDR3 region of rearranged TCR beta genes was amplified from genomic DNA with a multiplex PCR assay. Amplified TCR beta libraries were sequenced as 87-base-pair reads on the Illumina HiSeq System. The published analysis was carried out like this. In a later analysis, tens of millions of unique TCR beta chains were counted across the 690 or so repertoires, and roughly 10 million of these chains were shared by at least two donors. Raw reads were error-corrected and collapsed into unique sequences with a nearest-neighbor algorithm that merged closely related sequences to remove PCR and sequencing errors. CDR3 sequences were aligned to IMGT reference sequences to assign V, D and J gene segments. For a sequence to be retained, at least a six-nucleotide match to both a V gene segment and a J gene segment was required. Rearrangements were called productive when the CDR3 lacked stop codons and stayed in frame with V and J; all others were non-productive. Following IMGT convention, CDR3 was defined as the stretch from the second conserved V-encoded cysteine up to the conserved J-encoded phenylalanine. In an earlier analysis of approximately 590 of the donors, sequences lacking an unambiguous match to a single V gene segment were excluded. An earlier analysis of 550 to 650 of the donors classified V segments as functional when productive rearrangements were above 56.7% and as segregating when the standard deviation between donors was above 5%. A statistical classification framework was built for diagnosing cytomegalovirus status from the catalog of TCR beta chain sequences. In a later analysis, V and J genes were assigned by comparing TCR nucleotide sequences against IMGT/GENE-DB human TR gene sequences. A later analysis assigned CDR3 sequences and most-parsimonious VDJ recombination scenarios with the TCRdist pipeline. In a later analysis, each TCR beta chain was defined by its CDR3 amino acid sequence together with its V-gene family, and reads lacking a unique V-gene family were excluded. A later analysis removed several hundred highly shared, low-generation-probability nucleotide sequences to deal with suspected cross-contamination and a sequencing artifact. In a later analysis, a clonal expansion index for each public chain was calculated from normalized within-repertoire ranks of inferred template counts. Generation probabilities in a later analysis came from a VDJ recombination model fitted to out-of-frame rearrangements, and those results were checked against IGoR. Hypergeometric tests were used in a later analysis to score TCR-TCR, TCR-HLA and TCR-CMV co-occurrence, with a repertoire-size bias correction applied to the TCR pairs. False discovery rates were estimated in a later analysis by permuting HLA or CMV assignments 20 times. A later analysis grouped co-occurring TCRs with DBSCAN, adding TCRdist sequence similarity when clustering within HLA-allele-positive subsets. Co-occurrence clustering excluded repertoires with fewer than 30,000 or more than 120,000 public chains, plus five with anomalous nucleotide sharing. TCRdb carries this immuneACCESS record with in-frame sequences only. Its versions omit some clonotypes, under half of them owing to an unresolved V gene in the studies checked, with the rest unexplained. From that table come the V and J calls and clone size; the DNA was used to work out D and trimming. The sample contains more than 110,000 clones, around 10% of them found a single time. About 1.9% of the sample comes from the top ten.

The germline V gene (reference sequence) yields SGHKS for CDR1 and YYEKEE for CDR2. The V end loses 4 bases and the J end loses 3 bases, and a stretch of 8 bases separates them. The CDR3 sequence holds 12 residues, the cysteine and phenylalanine included. Only the CDR3 DNA is retained, 36 bases long and in frame from the first base. With regard to this clone: Its binding antigen is unknown. No much larger clone exists at a distance of one base, and base qualities are not known.

The cohort comprised 666 healthy bone marrow donors. At the time of sampling, every cohort member was nominally healthy, though immune exposures that went unrecorded were likely present. The donor was CMV seronegative and belonged to the group of 352 seronegative cohort members. Every donor gave a peripheral blood sample, and the peripheral blood mononuclear cells from that sample were used for TCR beta sequencing. The Qiagen DNeasy Blood Extraction Kit was used to extract genomic DNA from the blood cell samples. This sequence was found in a man aged 50 to 59 in good health and CMV-seronegative. The V gene is TRBV5-5 and the J gene is TRBJ2-7, with no confident D gene call. Sequenced: PBMCs. Here the CDR3 is given as CASSPELYEQYF. The sequence in DNA is TGTGCCAGCAGCCCCGAACTCTACGAGCAGTACTTC.